Below are 8 T cell receptor beta chains sequenced from a single sample in a study of cytomegalovirus exposure and HLA in healthy donors. PCR involved 60 Vbeta and 13 Jbeta primers. Clones were read by immunoSEQ multiplex PCR, and TCRdb kept only the in-frame ones, dropping some. This table has about 200,000 clones, nearly 80% appearing once. The sequencing input was PBMCs. These receptors were obtained from a man between 18 and 35 years old in good health and CMV-seronegative.

V is TRBV6-5 and J is TRBJ2-5; TRBD1 is a possible D gene (5 bases). Germline V gene sequence: CDR1 MNHEY, CDR2 SVGAGI. The V and J ends lost 9 bases and 5 bases respectively, with 16 bases between them. There are 13 residues in the CDR3. CDR3 nucleotide sequence: TGTGCCAGTTACAAGGGGCAGGCGGAGACCCAGTACTTC. This gives the protein CASYKGQAETQYF.

The chain recombines TRBV19 with TRBJ1-6; D is possibly TRBD1 (6 bases). V was pared by 6 bases and J by 9 bases, with 9 bases between. The germline CDR1 and CDR2 sequences are LNHDA and SQIVND (reference sequence). This CDR3 is 12 amino acids long. CDR3 DNA sequence: TGTGCCAGTAGCGGGGACATTTCACCCCTCCACTTT. Amino acid sequence: CASSGDISPLHF.

The CDR3 DNA is TGTGCCAGCAGTCGACAGGAAAATGAAAAACTGTTTTTT. Its protein is CASSRQENEKLFF. The chain is built from TRBV11-1 and TRBJ1-4; maybe TRBD1 (6 bases). The CDR3 loop spans 13 amino acids. Trimming took off 6 bases at V and 5 bases at J, with 10 bases between the two ends. Per the germline V gene, CDR1 is SGHAT and CDR2 is FQDESV (reference sequence).

This sequence joins TRBV10-2 and TRBJ1-5; TRBD1 aligns across 8 bases. V was pared by 8 bases and J by 7 bases, with 7 bases of the junction left unmatched. The germline V gene has CDR1 WSHSY and CDR2 SAAADI. The CDR3 runs 13 residues. The DNA of the CDR3 is TGCGCCAGCCAAGACAGGGGAGGGCAGCCCCAGCATTTT. Its translation: CASQDRGGQPQHF.

The rearrangement links TRBV9 to TRBJ2-1, with a weak D call TRBD1 (8 bases). CDR3 length equals 15 residues. CDR1 is SGDLS and CDR2 is YYNGEE in the germline V gene. Trimming stripped 3 bases from V and 4 bases from J, with 14 bases between. The CDR3 DNA follows: TGTGCCAGCAGCGAAACAGGGGGGGGGTACAATGAGCAGTTCTTC. Residues: CASSETGGGYNEQFF.

The rearrangement uses TRBV2 and TRBJ2-3, with TRBD1 as a possible D gene (5 bases). Trimming removed 1 base at V and 3 bases at J, with 11 bases between. The length of the CDR3 is 15 residues. Per germline, CDR1 SNHLY and CDR2 FYNNEI. This chain's CDR3 is CASSEEGRATDTQYF. In DNA form, the CDR3 reads TGTGCCAGCAGTGAAGAGGGCAGGGCAACAGATACGCAGTATTTT.

CDR3 loop: CAISEGAGTLGEQFF. CDR3 in DNA: TGTGCCATCAGTGAGGGAGCGGGGACCTTGGGTGAGCAGTTCTTC. The V gene is TRBV10-3, the J gene TRBJ2-1; 7 bases fit TRBD2. The CDR3 contains 15 residues. Germline values: CDR1 ENHRY, CDR2 SYGVKD. Trimming cost V 2 bases and J 9 bases; bases outside gene matches: 10.

This chain links TRBV23-1 with TRBJ2-7, with D perhaps matching TRBD1 (7 bases). TRBV23-1 is sorted into the ORF group, with uncertain function. CDR3 length equals 16 residues. V lost 2 bases to trimming and J lost 7 bases, with 21 bases between them. The CDR3 DNA reads as TGCGCCAGCAGTCAACCTCCGGGAGACAGGGTTGGGGAGCAGTACTTC. Its protein product is CASSQPPGDRVGEQYF.